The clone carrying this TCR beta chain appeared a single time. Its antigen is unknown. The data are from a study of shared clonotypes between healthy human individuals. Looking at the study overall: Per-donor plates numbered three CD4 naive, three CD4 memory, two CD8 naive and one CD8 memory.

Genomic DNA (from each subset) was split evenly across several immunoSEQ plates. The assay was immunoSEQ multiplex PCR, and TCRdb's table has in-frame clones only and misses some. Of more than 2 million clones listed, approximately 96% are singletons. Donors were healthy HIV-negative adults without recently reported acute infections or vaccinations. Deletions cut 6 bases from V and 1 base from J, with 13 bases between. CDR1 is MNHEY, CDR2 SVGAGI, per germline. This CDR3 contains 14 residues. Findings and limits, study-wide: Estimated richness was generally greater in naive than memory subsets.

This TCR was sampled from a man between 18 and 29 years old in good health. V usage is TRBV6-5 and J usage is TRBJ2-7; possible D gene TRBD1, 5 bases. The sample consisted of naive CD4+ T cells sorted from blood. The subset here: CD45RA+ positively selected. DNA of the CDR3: TGTGCCAGCAGCAGGGAAAGGGGTTCCTACGAGCAGTACTTC. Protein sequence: CASSRERGSYEQYF.